This T cell receptor (beta chain) stems from a study of shared clonotypes between healthy human individuals. Comments on this clone: The antigen remains unidentified.

Overall study results and limits: Researchers sampled only blood; tissue repertoires likely differ.

On sorted subsets, replicate PCRs used roughly 220 ng DNA, or 30,000 or so T cell genomes. In the authors' workflow: In the immunoSEQ data, sequences were junction-only and lacked quality scores, so filtering differed. Sequenced by immunoSEQ multiplex PCR; TCRdb stores in-frame clones only, minus some. V and J calls and clone size are copied from that table; D and trimming were computed from the DNA. The repertoire has some 2,500,000 clones, over 85% of them found once; the top ten carry approximately 0.37%. Per the germline V gene, CDR1 is MGHRA and CDR2 is YSYEKL. The CDR3 loop spans 16 amino acids. The V and J ends lost 0 bases and 8 bases respectively, with 14 bases between them.

This TCR derives from a young man in good health. Some clones in this sample may be carry-over from other donors' samples. V usage is TRBV4-1 and J usage is TRBJ1-6; D perhaps matches TRBD1 (5 bases). The sample consisted of naive CD4+ T cells from PBMCs. Subset described: CD45RA+ positively selected. CDR3 protein: CASSQDVSRGDSPLHF. CDR3 DNA: TGCGCCAGCAGCCAAGATGTAAGCCGGGGGGATTCACCCCTCCACTTT.